A selection of T cell receptor beta chains follows, all from one sample in a study of T cells in Graves' hyperthyroidism and ophthalmopathy. TCRdb re-derived calls from the multiplex PCR reads in MiXCR, one entry per CDR3 protein. The sample contains roughly 580,000 distinct CDR3 sequences, around 46% of which appear only once. The source material was peripheral blood or thyroid tissue (not recorded which). The source of these receptors is a woman younger than 35 with Graves' hyperthyroidism. CDR3s include the opening cysteine and the closing phenylalanine or tryptophan. The order of the fields is D gene, V gene, clone size, J gene, CDR3 DNA, CDR3 protein. A D gene is named only where the DNA matches it firmly. For some rows the clone size is stated as once, few or many, or as a class when expanded; others skip it.

d_gene: NA
v_gene: TRBV9
abundance: NA
j_gene: TRBJ2-7
CDR3nt: TGTGCCAGCAGCGCCGGACGCGAGCAGTACTTC
CDR3aa: CASSAGREQYF

d_gene: NA
v_gene: TRBV20-1
abundance: NA
j_gene: TRBJ1-4
CDR3nt: TGCAGTGCTAACAACCGGGATCTTAATGAAAAACTGTTTTTT
CDR3aa: CSANNRDLNEKLFF

d_gene: NA
v_gene: TRBV7-2
abundance: many
j_gene: TRBJ2-5
CDR3nt: TGTGCCAGCAGTTTGGAGAGAGAGACCCAGTACTTC
CDR3aa: CASSLERETQYF

d_gene: NA
v_gene: TRBV7-9
abundance: NA
j_gene: TRBJ1-1
CDR3nt: TGTGCCAGCAGCTTAGTCGGGGATTTCTTT
CDR3aa: CASSLVGDFF

d_gene: NA
v_gene: TRBV15
abundance: many
j_gene: TRBJ2-7
CDR3nt: TGTGCCACCAGCAGCGGGACCCTTTCTGAGCAGTACTTC
CDR3aa: CATSSGTLSEQYF

d_gene: TRBD1
v_gene: TRBV20-1
abundance: NA
j_gene: TRBJ1-2
CDR3nt: TGCAGTGCTGGCAGACAGGGGCCGTATGGCTACACCTTC
CDR3aa: CSAGRQGPYGYTF

d_gene: TRBD2
v_gene: TRBV2
abundance: NA
j_gene: TRBJ2-3
CDR3nt: TGTGCCAGCAGTGACTCTCCCCTCGCGGGAGGGACCACAGATACGCAGTATTTT
CDR3aa: CASSDSPLAGGTTDTQYF

d_gene: NA
v_gene: TRBV5-1
abundance: NA
j_gene: TRBJ2-5
CDR3nt: TGCGCCAGCAGCTCTTTCGGACGGGGGACGGAGACCCAGTACTTC
CDR3aa: CASSSFGRGTETQYF

d_gene: NA
v_gene: TRBV29-1
abundance: NA
j_gene: TRBJ2-7
CDR3nt: TGCAGCGTTGTGGCCGACACGAGCTCCTACGAGCAGTACTTC
CDR3aa: CSVVADTSSYEQYF

d_gene: NA
v_gene: TRBV12-3/TRBV12-4
abundance: NA
j_gene: TRBJ2-7
CDR3nt: TGTGCCAGCAGCCCCCCAGGGAACTACTACGAGCAGTACTTC
CDR3aa: CASSPPGNYYEQYF

d_gene: TRBD2
v_gene: TRBV2
abundance: NA
j_gene: TRBJ2-5
CDR3nt: TGTGCCAGCAGGGGGGGGGTTCAAGAGACCCAGTACTTC
CDR3aa: CASRGGVQETQYF

d_gene: NA
v_gene: TRBV12-3/TRBV12-4
abundance: few
j_gene: TRBJ1-2
CDR3nt: TGTGCCAGCAGTCTTGGGGTGAGCTATGGCTACACCTTC
CDR3aa: CASSLGVSYGYTF

d_gene: TRBD2
v_gene: TRBV2
abundance: many
j_gene: TRBJ2-7
CDR3nt: TGTGCCAGCAGTGCCTCCGGGGGGACCAACGAGCAGTACTTC
CDR3aa: CASSASGGTNEQYF

d_gene: TRBD1
v_gene: TRBV7-2
abundance: NA
j_gene: TRBJ2-2
CDR3nt: TGTGCCAGCAGCTTTGAGACAGGGGCGGTCACCGGGGAGCTGTTTTTT
CDR3aa: CASSFETGAVTGELFF

d_gene: NA
v_gene: TRBV11-3
abundance: NA
j_gene: TRBJ1-5
CDR3nt: TGTGCCAGCAGCTCACGGGTAACAAATCAGCCCCAGCATTTT
CDR3aa: CASSSRVTNQPQHF

d_gene: NA
v_gene: TRBV7-9
abundance: NA
j_gene: TRBJ2-2
CDR3nt: TGTGCCAGCAGTTATAGCGGTTCAAGCCAGACCGGGGAGCTGTTTTTT
CDR3aa: CASSYSGSSQTGELFF

d_gene: NA
v_gene: TRBV25-1
abundance: once
j_gene: TRBJ1-2
CDR3nt: TGTGCTAGAGAAGACAGAAACTATGGCTACACCTTC
CDR3aa: CAREDRNYGYTF

d_gene: NA
v_gene: TRBV7-6
abundance: NA
j_gene: TRBJ1-1
CDR3nt: TGTGCCAGCAGCCCAGGTGGGGGGAAAGGGATGAACACTGAAGCTTTCTTT
CDR3aa: CASSPGGGKGMNTEAFF